The source of this T cell receptor beta chain is a study of PD-1 blockade in classical Hodgkin lymphoma. General study results and limits: Underlying causes for the observed repertoire differences were not defined, possibly disease activity or prior therapy. Some patients began nivolumab under 1 year after ASCT. These patients were excluded from later analyses. The study found complete responders had baseline diversity similar to newly diagnosed patients. In CD4+ cells, TCR diversity went up significantly by C4D1, but in CD8+ cells it did not.

About this clone itself: As yet, its antigen is unknown.

Germline CDR1 LGHNA, CDR2 YSLEER. V dropped 7 bases and J dropped 10; count of bases not matched to a gene: 23. The CDR3 loop spans 18 amino acids. Using immunoSEQ multiplex PCR, the repertoire was profiled, and TCRdb retains in-frame clones only, with some absent. The sample records roughly 14,000 clones, 75% to 85% being singletons. Each patient's relapse followed autologous stem cell transplantation, and brentuximab vedotin exposure varied. The chain recombines TRBV4-3 with TRBJ2-1; TRBD2 agrees at 9 bases. The clonotype originates from a human donor with classical Hodgkin lymphoma. The specimen was peripheral blood mononuclear cells (PBMCs), collected before the second cycle of nivolumab. Written as DNA, the CDR3 is TGCGCCAGCACCCCACTCCCTTCAACTAGCGGGTTCCCTAGGGAGCAGTTCTTC. It translates to CASTPLPSTSGFPREQFF.